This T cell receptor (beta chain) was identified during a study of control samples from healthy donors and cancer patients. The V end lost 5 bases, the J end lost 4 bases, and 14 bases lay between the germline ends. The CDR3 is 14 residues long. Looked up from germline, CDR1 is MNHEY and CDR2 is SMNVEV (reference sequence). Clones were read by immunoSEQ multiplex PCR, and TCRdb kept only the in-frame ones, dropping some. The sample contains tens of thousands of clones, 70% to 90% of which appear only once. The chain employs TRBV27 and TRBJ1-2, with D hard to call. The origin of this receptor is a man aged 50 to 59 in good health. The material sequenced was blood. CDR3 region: CASSPPGRSYGYTF. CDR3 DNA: TGTGCCAGCAGTCCGCCGGGCAGGAGCTATGGCTACACCTTC.